This TCR beta chain derives from a study of blood T cell repertoires in COVID-19. Sequencing was performed with immunoSEQ multiplex PCR; in TCRdb, only in-frame clones are kept and a portion is missing. In the table there are 250,000 to 300,000 clones, about nine tenths of which are singletons. Germline values: CDR1 SGHTA, CDR2 FQGTGA. This CDR3 contains 14 residues. The germline V and J ends were trimmed by 2 bases and 1 base, with 8 bases remaining between them. This clone occurred a few times. Other DNA sequences in this sample translate to the same CDR3. Clinical histories supplied by participants themselves formed the basis of cohort assignment.

Sequenced input: PBMCs or T cells enriched from blood (not recorded which). The sequence was obtained from a woman between 25 and 40 years old who had recovered from COVID-19. V gene TRBV7-3 combines with J gene TRBJ1-1, with D uncertain. This CDR3 is CASSLGLRNTEAFF. The DNA for the CDR3 is TGTGCCAGCAGCTTAGGTCTACGGAACACTGAAGCTTTCTTT.